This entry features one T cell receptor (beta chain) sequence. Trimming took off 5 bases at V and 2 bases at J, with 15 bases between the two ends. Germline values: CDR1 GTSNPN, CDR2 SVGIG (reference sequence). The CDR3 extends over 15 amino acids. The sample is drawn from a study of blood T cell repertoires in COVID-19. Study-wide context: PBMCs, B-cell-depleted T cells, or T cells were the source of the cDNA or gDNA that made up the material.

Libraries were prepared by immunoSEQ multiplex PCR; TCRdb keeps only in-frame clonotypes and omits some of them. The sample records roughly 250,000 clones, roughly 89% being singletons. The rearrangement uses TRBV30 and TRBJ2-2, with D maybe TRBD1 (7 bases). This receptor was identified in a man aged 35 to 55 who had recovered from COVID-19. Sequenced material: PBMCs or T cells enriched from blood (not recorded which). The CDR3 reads CAWGGGAGNTGELFF. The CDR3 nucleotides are TGTGCCTGGGGAGGGGGCGCGGGAAACACCGGGGAGCTGTTTTTT.